This is a list of T cell receptor beta chains from one sample in a study of cytomegalovirus exposure and HLA in healthy donors. TCRdb's copy holds only in-frame clones and misses some; the assay was immunoSEQ multiplex PCR. The data show around 200,000 clones, with about 81% seen just once and about 1.2% held by the top ten. Sequences were obtained from PBMCs. These receptor sequences come from a woman aged 25 to 39 in good health and CMV-seronegative. Both conserved end residues are part of each CDR3. D genes are given only for firm matches. The listing skips clone size in some rows; elsewhere it reads once, few, many or a size class.

CDR3	DNA	J	size	V	D
CASSYIGGGNEQFF	TGTGCCAGCAGCTACATCGGGGGTGGCAATGAGCAGTTCTTC	TRBJ2-1	once	TRBV5-6	-
CATSRSGGTEAFF	TGTGCCACCAGCCGTAGCGGGGGGACTGAAGCTTTCTTT	TRBJ1-1	-	TRBV15	-
CASRETGMNTEAFF	TGTGCCAGCAGAGAGACAGGGATGAACACTGAAGCTTTCTTT	TRBJ1-1	-	TRBV7-9	TRBD1
CASSQGGRAQETQYF	TGTGCCAGCAGCCAAGGTGGCAGGGCCCAAGAGACCCAGTACTTC	TRBJ2-5	once	TRBV14	-
CASSPRSVNTEAFF	TGTGCCAGCTCACCTAGGAGCGTGAACACTGAAGCTTTCTTT	TRBJ1-1	-	TRBV18	-
CASSQSEGGGRAGGNEQFF	TGTGCCAGCAGCCAATCAGAAGGTGGCGGGAGGGCCGGAGGGAATGAGCAGTTCTTC	TRBJ2-1	-	TRBV4-2	TRBD2
CASSTDSYEQYF	TGTGCCAGTAGTACGGACAGCTACGAGCAGTACTTC	TRBJ2-7	few	TRBV19	-
CASSLGGLAVLAKNIQYF	TGTGCCAGCAGCTTGGGTGGACTAGCGGTACTAGCCAAAAACATTCAGTACTTC	TRBJ2-4	-	TRBV5-6	TRBD2
CASSRTDNNSPLHF	TGTGCCAGCAGCCGGACTGATAATAATTCACCCCTCCACTTT	TRBJ1-6	-	TRBV7-8	-
CASSPGGENQPQHF	TGTGCCAGCAGCCCCGGGGGGGAAAATCAGCCCCAGCATTTT	TRBJ1-5	-	TRBV5-4	-
CASSQGTGSTDTQYF	TGTGCCAGCAGTCAGGGGACAGGGAGCACAGATACGCAGTATTTT	TRBJ2-3	-	TRBV28	TRBD1
CASSPRGGYEQYF	TGTGCCAGCAGTCCCCGCGGAGGCTACGAGCAGTACTTC	TRBJ2-7	-	TRBV27	-
CASRRTPGGSGSGANVLTF	TGTGCCAGCAGACGCACTCCAGGGGGCTCAGGCTCTGGGGCCAACGTCCTGACTTTC	TRBJ2-6	-	TRBV27	TRBD1
CAIGSGNLPYLFF	TGTGCCATCGGGAGCGGGAACCTCCCTTATCTGTTCTTC	TRBJ2-1	-	TRBV13	TRBD2
CASRDTGSGYNEQFF	TGTGCCAGCAGGGACACAGGGTCGGGGTACAATGAGCAGTTCTTC	TRBJ2-1	-	TRBV6-1	-
CASSPRTGVYGYTF	TGTGCCAGCAGCCCTCGGACAGGGGTGTATGGCTACACCTTC	TRBJ1-2	-	TRBV7-8	TRBD1
CATSLGLADTGELFF	TGTGCCACCAGCTTAGGACTAGCGGACACCGGGGAGCTGTTTTTT	TRBJ2-2	-	TRBV15	TRBD2
CASSLDPGTEAFF	TGCGCCAGCAGCTTGGACCCGGGGACTGAAGCTTTCTTT	TRBJ1-1	-	TRBV5-1	-
CASSFRGRREQYF	TGTGCCAGCAGCTTCAGGGGGCGGAGGGAGCAGTACTTC	TRBJ2-7	-	TRBV5-4	TRBD1
CASSLKQTYEQYF	TGTGCCAGCAGCTTGAAACAGACCTACGAGCAGTACTTC	TRBJ2-7	-	TRBV7-9	-
CASSPQTDGDRPF	TGTGCCAGCTCACCACAAACGGACGGGGACAGACCCTTT	TRBJ1-1	few	TRBV18	TRBD1
CASSSGTSVHEQYF	TGCGCCAGCAGCTCCGGGACATCTGTCCACGAGCAGTACTTC	TRBJ2-7	-	TRBV5-1	-
CASSVDPAGVTDTQYF	TGTGCCAGCAGCGTAGATCCAGCGGGAGTCACAGATACGCAGTATTTT	TRBJ2-3	once	TRBV9	TRBD2
CASSLTGYYEQYF	TGTGCCAGCAGTCTCACAGGGTACTACGAGCAGTACTTC	TRBJ2-7	-	TRBV25-1	-
CASSPMTGTDQPQHF	TGCGCCAGCAGCCCGATGACAGGGACGGATCAGCCCCAGCATTTT	TRBJ1-5	-	TRBV5-1	TRBD1
CASRDRGPYEQYF	TGTGCCAGCAGGGACAGGGGACCCTACGAGCAGTACTTC	TRBJ2-7	-	TRBV6-5	TRBD1
CASSSANTGELFF	TGTGCCAGCAGCTCAGCGAACACCGGGGAGCTGTTTTTT	TRBJ2-2	few	TRBV7-6	-
CASSYRTGTGYTF	TGTGCCAGCAGTTACCGGACAGGGACTGGCTACACCTTC	TRBJ1-2	-	TRBV6-5	TRBD1
CAWEGQGIYNEQFF	TGTGCCTGGGAAGGACAGGGGATTTACAATGAGCAGTTCTTC	TRBJ2-1	once	TRBV30	TRBD1
CASSYSSGANVLTF	TGTGCCAGCAGCTACAGCTCTGGGGCCAACGTCCTGACTTTC	TRBJ2-6	-	TRBV11-2	-
CASSLVPGRNTGELFF	TGCGCCAGCAGCTTGGTCCCAGGAAGGAACACCGGGGAGCTGTTTTTT	TRBJ2-2	-	TRBV5-1	-
CASSTDGGSYNEQFF	TGTGCCAGCAGTACCGACGGCGGCTCCTACAATGAGCAGTTCTTC	TRBJ2-1	-	TRBV27	-
CASSEYRGTGAYNEQFF	TGTGCCAGCAGTGAATATCGGGGGACAGGGGCCTACAATGAGCAGTTCTTC	TRBJ2-1	-	TRBV25-1	TRBD1
CASSPGTGWMETQYF	TGTGCCAGCAGTCCCGGGACAGGGTGGATGGAGACCCAGTACTTC	TRBJ2-5	-	TRBV2	TRBD1
CAWSVGGRVRDTQYF	TGTGCCTGGAGTGTAGGCGGGAGGGTAAGGGATACGCAGTATTTT	TRBJ2-3	-	TRBV30	TRBD2
CASSLQGGSQPQHF	TGTGCCAGCAGTCTACAGGGGGGGAGTCAGCCCCAGCATTTT	TRBJ1-5	few	TRBV27	TRBD1
CASTARPGTSGTDTQYF	TGTGCCAGCACCGCCCGACCCGGGACTAGCGGAACAGATACGCAGTATTTT	TRBJ2-3	-	TRBV27	TRBD2
CASIPEVGQRAQGNTIYF	TGCGCCAGCATTCCTGAGGTGGGACAAAGGGCCCAAGGAAACACCATATATTTT	TRBJ1-3	-	TRBV10-2	-
CASSYGANDQPQHF	TGTGCCAGCAGTTACGGGGCGAATGATCAGCCCCAGCATTTT	TRBJ1-5	-	TRBV6-5	-
CASSVRGLGYFFGYTF	TGTGCCAGCAGTGTCAGGGGTCTGGGGTATTTCTTTGGCTACACCTTC	TRBJ1-2	-	TRBV27	-
CASSAQGLFTEAFF	TGTGCCAGCAGTGCTCAAGGACTGTTCACTGAAGCTTTCTTT	TRBJ1-1	-	TRBV2	-
CASRLAETIAKNIQYF	TGTGCCAGCAGGCTAGCGGAAACTATAGCCAAAAACATTCAGTACTTC	TRBJ2-4	-	TRBV2	TRBD2